This T cell receptor (beta chain) was obtained from a study of early T cells in non-severe SARS-CoV-2 infection. In the study overall: Unsorted whole blood bulk RNA was sequenced, with unpaired chains.

The CDR3 spans 16 residues. J lost 7 bases, V lost 0 bases, and 12 bases had no gene match. Germline assignment: CDR1 PRHDT and CDR2 FYEKMQ (reference sequence). Attached unique molecular identifiers marked individual cDNA molecules. MiXCR was run by TCRdb on the 5' RACE reads, yielding one entry per CDR3 protein. The sample has approximately 52,000 distinct CDR3 sequences; roughly 8% are singletons. This receptor was identified in an adult who was a healthcare worker with PCR-confirmed SARS-CoV-2 infection or an uninfected control (not recorded which). The sequencing input was whole blood. The J gene is TRBJ2-7, the V gene TRBV13, with 7 positions matching TRBD1. The DNA of the CDR3 is TGTGCCAGCAGCTTAGGCGGCGGACAGGCCACGATGGAGCAGTACTTC. It yields the protein CASSLGGGQATMEQYF.